Below are 24 T cell receptor beta chains sequenced from a single sample in a study of lymphopenia after photon versus proton radiotherapy. Only in-frame clones appear in the TCRdb table, and some are missing; sequencing was by immunoSEQ multiplex PCR. The sample has 65,000 to 85,000 clones; 92% are singletons. Sequenced material: peripheral blood, taken from a patient treated with photon-based radiotherapy. The origin of the receptors is a woman aged 35 to 49 with cholangiocarcinoma.

The gene calls are TRBV29-1 and TRBJ1-5, with 10 bases aligning to TRBD1. The CDR3 is made up of 15 amino acids. The germline V gene encodes CDR1 SQVTM and CDR2 ANQGSEA. The J segment lost 2 bases and the V segment lost 6 bases, leaving 7 bases of the junction unmatched. CDR3 sequence (DNA): TGCAGCGTAGCTGGGACAGGGGACCGCAATCAGCCCCAGCATTTT. As protein: CSVAGTGDRNQPQHF.

The chain combines TRBV27 with TRBJ2-2; D gene uncertain. Germline lookup yields CDR1 MNHEY and CDR2 SMNVEV (reference sequence). This CDR3 is 17 amino acids long. V dropped 5 bases and J dropped 6 bases, with 22 bases sitting between them. The CDR3 DNA follows: TGTGCCAGCAGTCCAGCCTTTGGAAGAAGGTTCCCCGGGGAGCTGTTTTTT. Protein: CASSPAFGRRFPGELFF.

This clone appeared a few times. V gene TRBV19 combines with J gene TRBJ1-5, with a weak D call TRBD1 (5 bases). V lost 10 bases, J lost 0 bases, and 25 bases lay in between. The CDR3 sequence is 18 residues long. Germline V lookup: CDR1 LNHDA, CDR2 SQIVND (reference sequence). The CDR3 region is CATTPRERALYSNQPQHF. The CDR3 DNA follows: TGTGCCACCACCCCCAGGGAACGGGCCCTATATAGCAATCAGCCCCAGCATTTT.

V gene TRBV4-1 combines with J gene TRBJ2-1; 9 bases are shared with TRBD2. Germline trimming cut 0 bases from V and 6 bases from J; bases unmatched to any gene: 12. Germline CDR1 MGHRA, CDR2 YSYEKL. The CDR3 covers 18 residues. Here the CDR3 DNA reads TGCGCCAGCAGCCAAGATAGAAAGGCGGGAGGGCCGAGCAATGAGCAGTTCTTC. Translation: CASSQDRKAGGPSNEQFF.

The V gene is TRBV6-5, the J gene TRBJ1-1, with D perhaps matching TRBD1 (6 bases). CDR1 and CDR2 (germline): MNHEY, SVGAGI. CDR3 length: 13 residues. V gave up 2 bases and J gave up 11 bases, with 15 bases separating them. The CDR3 region has the DNA TGTGCCAGCAGTTACAACCCCGGGGGCGAGGCTTTCTTT. This sequence encodes CASSYNPGGEAFF.

The chain links TRBV28 to TRBJ2-7; D call uncertain. The length of the CDR3 is 12 residues. Germline loops: CDR1 MDHEN, CDR2 SYDVKM. V gave up 5 bases and J gave up 2 bases, with 7 bases separating them. The CDR3 loop reads CASSLDTYEQYF. The CDR3 DNA reads as TGTGCCAGCAGTCTCGACACCTACGAGCAGTACTTC.

The chain is built from TRBV27 and TRBJ2-7; D is possibly TRBD1 or TRBD2 (6 bases each). The CDR3 consists of 13 residues. V lost 5 bases and J 4 bases, leaving 12 bases between the germline ends. Per germline, CDR1 MNHEY and CDR2 SMNVEV (reference sequence). CDR3 sequence reads: CASSDGGLYEQYF. CDR3 nucleotide sequence: TGTGCCAGCAGTGACGGGGGCCTGTACGAGCAGTACTTC.

The V gene is TRBV27, the J gene TRBJ2-2; the D gene is possibly TRBD1 (5 bases). The CDR3 contains 14 residues. Germline V CDR1 and CDR2: MNHEY, SMNVEV (reference sequence). V gave up 3 bases and J gave up 2 bases, with 7 bases separating them. CDR3 in DNA: TGTGCCAGCAGTTTTTGGACAAACACCGGGGAGCTGTTTTTT. Its protein product is CASSFWTNTGELFF.

The V and J genes are TRBV27 and TRBJ2-2; 10 bases fit TRBD2. This CDR3 comprises 16 residues. Germline V gene data show CDR1 as MNHEY and CDR2 as SMNVEV (reference sequence). Trimming took 5 bases from V and 7 from J; bases not matched to a gene: 10. CDR3 sequence reads: CASSLKAGGPDGELFF. The CDR3 DNA follows: TGTGCCAGCAGTCTAAAAGCGGGAGGGCCTGACGGGGAGCTGTTTTTT.

The sample holds one count of this clone. V is TRBV14 and J is TRBJ2-7, with 11 nucleotides matching TRBD2. CDR3 length: 15 residues. With 4 bases clipped from V and 4 bases from J, the junction kept 6 bases outside the gene matches. Per the germline V gene, CDR1 is SGHDN and CDR2 is FVKESK. The CDR3 region is CASSPGTSGAYEQYF. In DNA form, the CDR3 reads TGTGCCAGCAGCCCCGGGACTAGCGGTGCGTACGAGCAGTACTTC.

This clone was recorded only once. The chain carries TRBV7-9 and TRBJ1-2; D is undetermined. V was cut by 2 bases and J by 4 bases, with 14 bases left in between. This CDR3 contains 15 residues. Germline assignment: CDR1 SEHNR and CDR2 FQNEAQ (reference sequence). CDR3 coding DNA: TGTGCCAGCAGCTTATTATCCGGGCCCATCTATGGCTACACCTTC. Its translation is CASSLLSGPIYGYTF.

This clone was counted between two and nine times. CDR3 DNA sequence: TGTGCCAGCTGGTTCTCTGGAAACACCATATATTTT. This gives the protein CASWFSGNTIYF. J is TRBJ1-3 and V is TRBV2, with unresolved D. This CDR3 contains 12 residues. The V and J ends lost 8 bases and 0 bases respectively, with 5 bases between them. The germline gives CDR1 SNHLY, CDR2 FYNNEI. Variable domain in full (rest from reference TRBV2 and TRBJ1-3): EPEVTQTPSHQVTQMGQEVILRCVPISNHLYFYWYRQILGQKVEFLVSFYNNEISEKSEIFDDQFSVERPDGSNFTLKIRSTKLEDSAMYFCASWFSGNTIYFGEGSWLTVV.

Worth noting for this clone: Other nucleotide sequences from this sample produce the same CDR3. The rearrangement uses TRBV30 and TRBJ2-1; 15 bases align to TRBD2. This CDR3 has 16 residues. Germline-derived CDR1 and CDR2 are GTSNPN and SVGIG (reference sequence). The ends lost 1 base at V and 8 bases at J; junction bases unmatched: 6. In nucleotides, the CDR3 is TGTGCCTGGAGTGGCGGACTAGCGGGAGGGGGCGATGAGCAGTTCTTC. Protein: CAWSGGLAGGGDEQFF.

As concerns this clone: Germline and junction disagree at one end, which may indicate a read error. The gene calls are TRBV7-9 and TRBJ2-6; a weak D match, TRBD1 (5 bases). The CDR3 totals 16 residues. Per the germline V gene, CDR1 is SEHNR and CDR2 is FQNEAQ (reference sequence). The CDR3 loop is CASSSSGASGANVLAF. The CDR3 bases are TGTGCCAGCAGCTCCAGTGGGGCCTCTGGGGCCAACGTCCTGGCTTTC.

The table lists this clone with a count of one. The rearrangement joins TRBV2 to TRBJ1-5; 7 bases are a match to TRBD1. In germline, CDR1 is SNHLY, CDR2 FYNNEI. The length of the CDR3 is 13 residues. V lost 5 bases and J lost 6; bases outside the gene matches: 4. The DNA for the CDR3 is TGTGCCAGCAGTCCCAGGGGGGGTCAGCCCCAGCATTTT. It translates to CASSPRGGQPQHF.

This chain joins TRBV27 and TRBJ2-6, with D possibly matching TRBD2 (6 bases). CDR1 and CDR2 (germline): MNHEY, SMNVEV (reference sequence). Trimming removed 3 bases at V and 2 bases at J, with 11 bases between. The CDR3 runs to 16 residues. CDR3 sequence reads: CASSFHSGAGANVLTF. CDR3 nucleotides: TGTGCCAGCAGTTTTCATTCGGGGGCTGGGGCCAACGTCCTGACTTTC.

A few counts support this clone. This rearrangement joins TRBV29-1 to TRBJ2-7; TRBD1 agrees at 7 bases. Germline CDR1 reads SQVTM; CDR2 reads ANQGSEA. The CDR3 has 14 residues. Trimming cost V 4 bases and J 6 bases; bases outside gene matches: 12. CDR3 sequence: CSVVPGTVRPEQYF. CDR3 DNA: TGCAGCGTTGTCCCCGGGACAGTACGTCCCGAGCAGTACTTC.

This clone has a single count. This sequence joins TRBV28 and TRBJ2-6; D not resolved. The V end was cut by 4 bases, the J end by 0 bases, with 13 bases between. Germline CDR1 MDHEN, CDR2 SYDVKM. The CDR3 loop spans 17 amino acids. The CDR3 sequence: CASSSLFKVSGANVLTF. The CDR3 region has the DNA TGTGCCAGCAGTTCCTTGTTTAAGGTCTCTGGGGCCAACGTCCTGACTTTC.

The rearrangement uses TRBV19 and TRBJ2-5; 9 bases agree with TRBD1. V shed 6 bases and J 7 bases; nucleotides not matched to a gene: 12. Germline V CDR1 and CDR2: LNHDA, SQIVND (reference sequence). This CDR3 comprises 15 residues. In DNA form, the CDR3 reads TGTGCCAGTAGCCCCCGACAGGGGGGGTCGGGGACCCAGTACTTC. Amino acids: CASSPRQGGSGTQYF.

The chain employs TRBV21-1 and TRBJ1-5; the listed D gene, TRBD1, was not tested against the DNA. TRBV21-1 is designated a pseudogene. The CDR3 consists of 16 residues. The CDR3 spells CASSRPWTGYYQPQHF. The CDR3 DNA reads TGTGCCAGCAGCAGACCCTGGACAGGCTACTATCAGCCCCAGCATTTT.

The chain combines TRBV5-5 with TRBJ1-2; 8 bases agree with TRBD1. V lost 5 bases to trimming and J lost 8 bases; unmatched junction nucleotides: 14. Germline values: CDR1 SGHKS, CDR2 YYEKEE (reference sequence). This CDR3 contains 15 residues. The CDR3 DNA is TGTGCCAGCAGTCTAGATGGGCAGGGGGCGGACGGCTACACCTTC. It yields the protein CASSLDGQGADGYTF.

This chain connects TRBV27 to TRBJ2-3; 14 bases are shared with TRBD2. The CDR3 extends over 16 amino acids. V lost 4 bases and J lost 4; bases outside the gene matches: 4. The germline V gene has CDR1 MNHEY and CDR2 SMNVEV (reference sequence). Here the CDR3 reads CASSSPGLAGADTQYF. In DNA, the CDR3 is TGTGCCAGCAGTTCCCCGGGACTAGCGGGAGCAGATACGCAGTATTTT.

CDR3 loop: CASSPTRTALSQETQYF. The CDR3 bases are TGTGCCAGCTCACCCACCCGGACTGCGCTCTCCCAAGAGACCCAGTACTTC. The genes are TRBV18 and TRBJ2-5, with a possible D match to TRBD2 (5 bases). The germline gives CDR1 KGHSH, CDR2 LQKENI. This CDR3 is 17 amino acids long. The ends were cut back, 3 bases at V and 1 base at J, with 18 bases in the middle. Using reference TRBV18 and TRBJ2-5 for the parts outside the CDR3, the full variable domain is NAGVMQNPRHLVRRRGQEARLRCSPMKGHSHVYWYRQLPEEGLKFMVYLQKENIIDESGMPKERFSAEFPKEGPSILRIQQVVRGDSAAYFCASSPTRTALSQETQYFGPGTRLLVL.

The V and J genes are TRBV4-3 and TRBJ2-2; 7 nucleotides agree with TRBD2. Germline CDR1 reads LGHNA; CDR2 reads YSLEER. Trimming at V came to 0 bases and at J to 4 bases, leaving 2 bases not matched to a gene. The CDR3 length is 15 residues. CDR3 residues: CASSQEASGTGELFF. CDR3 nucleotide sequence: TGCGCCAGCAGCCAAGAAGCTAGCGGCACCGGGGAGCTGTTTTTT.